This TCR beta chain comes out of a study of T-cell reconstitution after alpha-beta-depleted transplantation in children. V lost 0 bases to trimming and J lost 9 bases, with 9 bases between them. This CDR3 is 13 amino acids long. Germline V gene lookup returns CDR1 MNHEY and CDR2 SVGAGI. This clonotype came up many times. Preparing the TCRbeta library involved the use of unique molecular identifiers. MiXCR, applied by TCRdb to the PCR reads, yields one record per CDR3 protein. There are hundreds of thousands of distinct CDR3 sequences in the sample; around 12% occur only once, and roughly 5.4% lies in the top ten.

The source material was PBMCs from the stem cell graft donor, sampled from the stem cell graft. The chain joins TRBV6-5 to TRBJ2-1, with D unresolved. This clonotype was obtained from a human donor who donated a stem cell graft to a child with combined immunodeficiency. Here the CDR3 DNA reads TGTGCCAGCAGTTACTCCTCCCGGACTGAGCAGTTCTTC. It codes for CASSYSSRTEQFF.